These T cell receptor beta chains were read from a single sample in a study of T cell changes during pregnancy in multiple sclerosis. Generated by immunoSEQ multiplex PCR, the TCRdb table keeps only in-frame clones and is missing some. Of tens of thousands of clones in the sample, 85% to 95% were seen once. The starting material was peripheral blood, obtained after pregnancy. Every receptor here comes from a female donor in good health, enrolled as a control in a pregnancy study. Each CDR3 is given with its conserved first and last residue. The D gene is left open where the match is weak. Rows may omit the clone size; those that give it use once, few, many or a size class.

CDR3 protein: CASSQGFGQAYEQYF
CDR3 DNA: TGCGCCAGCAGCCAAGGGTTTGGACAGGCCTACGAGCAGTACTTC
D gene: TRBD1
J gene: TRBJ2-7
clone size: .
V gene: TRBV4-1

CDR3 protein: CASSSPGVDTQYF
CDR3 DNA: TGTGCCAGCAGCTCGCCGGGGGTAGATACGCAGTATTTT
D gene: .
J gene: TRBJ2-3
clone size: .
V gene: TRBV7-9

CDR3 protein: CASSFPSGDTYNEQFF
CDR3 DNA: TGTGCCAGCAGCTTTCCCAGCGGGGATACCTACAATGAGCAGTTCTTC
D gene: TRBD2
J gene: TRBJ2-1
clone size: .
V gene: TRBV7-9

CDR3 protein: CASSPSRQGRETQYF
CDR3 DNA: TGTGCCAGCAGCCCTTCGAGACAGGGGCGAGAGACCCAGTACTTC
D gene: TRBD1
J gene: TRBJ2-5
clone size: .
V gene: TRBV14

CDR3 protein: CASRPPGLPNEQFF
CDR3 DNA: TGTGCCAGCAGACCACCGGGACTACCTAATGAGCAGTTCTTC
D gene: TRBD2
J gene: TRBJ2-1
clone size: .
V gene: TRBV6-5

CDR3 protein: CASSRAGAFIGDTQYF
CDR3 DNA: TGCGCCAGCAGCCGGGCGGGGGCGTTTATTGGGGATACGCAGTATTTT
D gene: .
J gene: TRBJ2-3
clone size: .
V gene: TRBV4-1

CDR3 protein: CASSRTSGTYEQYF
CDR3 DNA: TGTGCCAGCAGCCGGACTAGCGGGACCTACGAGCAGTACTTC
D gene: TRBD2
J gene: TRBJ2-7
clone size: .
V gene: TRBV7-6

CDR3 protein: CASSPNRGLEAFF
CDR3 DNA: TGTGCCAGCAGCCCGAACAGGGGCCTTGAAGCTTTCTTT
D gene: TRBD1
J gene: TRBJ1-1
clone size: .
V gene: TRBV5-5

CDR3 protein: CASSDLGVERLNTGELFF
CDR3 DNA: TGTGCCAGCAGTGATTTGGGAGTGGAGCGGCTGAACACCGGGGAGCTGTTTTTT
D gene: .
J gene: TRBJ2-2
clone size: .
V gene: TRBV2

CDR3 protein: CASRGEGPQETQYF
CDR3 DNA: TGTGCCAGCAGGGGCGAGGGTCCCCAAGAGACCCAGTACTTC
D gene: .
J gene: TRBJ2-5
clone size: .
V gene: TRBV5-4

CDR3 protein: CASSLSSGTGSWQPQHF
CDR3 DNA: TGTGCCAGCAGTTTATCCAGCGGGACCGGGAGTTGGCAGCCCCAGCATTTT
D gene: .
J gene: TRBJ1-5
clone size: .
V gene: TRBV27

CDR3 protein: CASSLGTGGEEQYF
CDR3 DNA: TGCGCCAGCAGCTTAGGGACAGGGGGCGAGGAGCAGTACTTC
D gene: TRBD1
J gene: TRBJ2-7
clone size: .
V gene: TRBV5-1

CDR3 protein: CASSEGVSIGYTF
CDR3 DNA: TGTGCCAGCAGTGAGGGGGTCTCTATTGGCTACACCTTC
D gene: .
J gene: TRBJ1-2
clone size: .
V gene: TRBV28

CDR3 protein: CASSSGQGGYEQYF
CDR3 DNA: TGCGCCAGCAGCTCAGGACAGGGGGGCTACGAGCAGTACTTC
D gene: TRBD1
J gene: TRBJ2-7
clone size: .
V gene: TRBV5-1

CDR3 protein: CASSMDKGKNSNQPQHF
CDR3 DNA: TGTGCCAGCAGTATGGACAAGGGAAAAAATAGCAATCAGCCCCAGCATTTT
D gene: .
J gene: TRBJ1-5
clone size: .
V gene: TRBV28

CDR3 protein: CASSPRLAVNNEQFF
CDR3 DNA: TGTGCTAGCAGCCCCCGACTAGCGGTTAACAATGAGCAGTTCTTC
D gene: TRBD2
J gene: TRBJ2-1
clone size: .
V gene: TRBV7-7

CDR3 protein: CASSLAPAGGDTQYF
CDR3 DNA: TGCGCCAGCAGCTTGGCCCCAGCGGGAGGAGATACGCAGTATTTT
D gene: TRBD2
J gene: TRBJ2-3
clone size: .
V gene: TRBV5-1

CDR3 protein: CASRSAGGSYEQYF
CDR3 DNA: TGTGCCAGCAGGTCAGCGGGAGGGTCCTACGAGCAGTACTTC
D gene: TRBD2
J gene: TRBJ2-7
clone size: .
V gene: TRBV13

CDR3 protein: CASSEGTEGTDTQYF
CDR3 DNA: TGCGCCAGCAGCGAAGGGACAGAAGGCACAGATACGCAGTATTTT
D gene: TRBD1
J gene: TRBJ2-3
clone size: once
V gene: TRBV5-1

CDR3 protein: CASSPNTGMETQYF
CDR3 DNA: TGTGCCAGCTCACCTAATACAGGGATGGAGACCCAGTACTTC
D gene: .
J gene: TRBJ2-5
clone size: once
V gene: TRBV18

CDR3 protein: CASRQSGTDQPQHF
CDR3 DNA: TGTGCCAGCAGGCAGTCCGGGACAGATCAGCCCCAGCATTTT
D gene: TRBD1
J gene: TRBJ1-5
clone size: .
V gene: TRBV28

CDR3 protein: CASMKTGQPEKLFF
CDR3 DNA: TGTGCCAGCATGAAAACAGGCCAACCGGAAAAACTGTTTTTT
D gene: .
J gene: TRBJ1-4
clone size: once
V gene: TRBV6-1